This passage covers 30 T cell receptor beta chains from one sample sequenced in a study of blood T cell repertoires in COVID-19 (TCRdb year 2020). Library construction relied on the immunoSEQ multiplex PCR assay. Not all clones reach the TCRdb copy of this immuneACCESS table, which keeps in-frame sequences only. Checked studies attribute under half of the gap to unresolved V genes and leave the rest unexplained. Here the sample has under 75,000 clones; 89% occur a single time. Roughly 7.6% of the sample belongs to the ten largest clones. The sample comprised peripheral blood. The receptors here all came from a man in his fifties with active COVID-19.

The rearrangement joins TRBV19 to TRBJ1-1; D might be TRBD1 (6 bases). Germline V gene sequence: CDR1 LNHDA, CDR2 SQIVND (reference sequence). The CDR3 extends over 14 amino acids. Trimming shortened V by 4 bases and J by 4 bases, and 13 bases separated the two germline ends. The CDR3 DNA sequence: TGTGCCAGTAGTAGAGGGGGAAAGGGCACTGAAGCTTTCTTT. It yields the protein CASSRGGKGTEAFF.

The rearrangement uses TRBV29-1 and TRBJ2-7; D possibly corresponds to TRBD1 (6 bases). The length of the CDR3 is 14 residues. Trimming took off 4 bases at V and 4 bases at J, with 17 bases between the two ends. Germline CDR1 and CDR2: SQVTM and ANQGSEA. The CDR3 loop reads CSVGREGVAYEQYF. In DNA, the CDR3 is TGCAGCGTTGGTCGAGAGGGGGTGGCTTACGAGCAGTACTTC.

J is TRBJ2-5 and V is TRBV5-1; 8 bases match TRBD2. Germline V gives CDR1 SGHRS, CDR2 YFSETQ. This CDR3 comprises 14 residues. V was pared by 2 bases and J by 4 bases, with 4 bases of the junction left unmatched. CDR3 DNA sequence: TGCGCCAGCAGCTTCGGGGGGGCCGGAGAGACCCAGTACTTC. The encoded protein is CASSFGGAGETQYF.

The chain employs TRBV9 and TRBJ1-2; D is unclear. The germline V and J ends were trimmed by 0 bases and 5 bases, with 20 bases remaining between them. The CDR3 is 17 residues long. Germline CDR1 SGDLS, CDR2 YYNGEE. The CDR3 reads CASSVAENGRDFYGYTF. The CDR3 DNA reads TGTGCCAGCAGCGTAGCTGAGAATGGGAGGGATTTTTATGGCTACACCTTC.

The rearrangement links TRBV6-1 to TRBJ2-5, with 10 nucleotides matching TRBD2. From germline, CDR1 is MNHNS and CDR2 SASEGT. Trimming removed 2 bases from V and 2 bases from J; junction bases left unmatched: 2. The CDR3 is 15 amino acids. Here the CDR3 reads CASSELAGVQETQYF. Here the CDR3 DNA reads TGTGCCAGCAGTGAACTAGCGGGGGTGCAAGAGACCCAGTACTTC.

V usage is TRBV2 and J usage is TRBJ2-3, with D tentatively TRBD1 (7 bases). This CDR3 contains 15 residues. V dropped 7 bases and J dropped 2 bases, with 16 bases sitting between them. Germline V gene lookup returns CDR1 SNHLY and CDR2 FYNNEI. Here the CDR3 DNA reads TGTGCCAGCAAGTCGACAGGGAGGATCACAGATACGCAGTATTTT. Translated: CASKSTGRITDTQYF.

The rearrangement joins TRBV7-2 to TRBJ1-6; D remains ambiguous. CDR3 size: 15 residues. Germline V gene sequence: CDR1 SGHTA, CDR2 FQGNSA. The germline V and J ends were trimmed by 1 base and 11 bases, with 15 bases remaining between them. The CDR3 protein is CASSLVRGSAAPLHF. The CDR3 bases are TGTGCCAGCAGCTTAGTGCGGGGATCCGCCGCACCCCTCCACTTT.

The gene calls are TRBV5-1 and TRBJ2-3; TRBD2 matches 8 bases. Germline CDR1 is SGHRS and CDR2 is YFSETQ. The CDR3 contains 15 residues. Germline trimming cut 1 base from V and 4 bases from J; bases unmatched to any gene: 5. The CDR3 spells CASSLLAGSADTQYF. CDR3 in DNA: TGCGCCAGCAGCTTGTTAGCGGGGAGCGCAGATACGCAGTATTTT.

The J gene is TRBJ2-1, the V gene TRBV9, with 8 bases identical to TRBD2. CDR1 is SGDLS, CDR2 YYNGEE, per germline. V lost 3 bases to trimming and J lost 8 bases; unmatched junction nucleotides: 16. The CDR3 length is 17 residues. CDR3 sequence reads: CASSADPNGGVAYEQFF. The CDR3 nucleotides are TGTGCCAGCAGCGCCGACCCAAACGGGGGGGTAGCGTATGAGCAGTTCTTC.

The J gene is TRBJ1-2, the V gene TRBV3-1 (or the pseudogene TRBV3-2), with 11 positions matching TRBD1. The germline CDR1 and CDR2 sequences are LGHDT and YNNKEL (reference sequence). V was pared by 2 bases and J by 4 bases, with 9 bases of the junction left unmatched. This CDR3 spans 17 amino acids. This CDR3 reads CASSQTGTGGIPYGYTF. In nucleotides, the CDR3 is TGTGCCAGCAGCCAAACCGGGACAGGGGGTATTCCCTATGGCTACACCTTC.

This clone is classed as medium-sized. The chain employs TRBV7-3 and TRBJ2-1, with no clear D. Germline CDR1 is SGHTA and CDR2 is FQGTGA. Trimming shortened V by 8 bases and J by 5 bases, and 10 bases separated the two germline ends. This CDR3 is 12 amino acids long. This CDR3 is CASSLGDNEQFF. In nucleotides, the CDR3 is TGTGCCAGCTCCCTAGGTGACAATGAGCAGTTCTTC.

The chain has TRBV2 and TRBJ2-2, with 9 bases identical to TRBD1. The V gene's germline CDR1 is SNHLY and CDR2 FYNNEI. The length of the CDR3 is 15 residues. Unmatched junction bases numbered 6, after V lost 3 bases and J lost 7 bases. The CDR3 nucleotides are TGTGCCAGCAGTGAGAGACAGGGGGTGCTCGGGGAGCTGTTTTTT. The encoded protein is CASSERQGVLGELFF.

This chain links TRBV27 with TRBJ1-1; 8 bases fit TRBD1. V trimming: 5 bases; J trimming: 4 bases; junction bases outside the gene matches: 9. The CDR3 runs to 15 residues. In germline, CDR1 is MNHEY, CDR2 SMNVEV (reference sequence). CDR3 nucleotide sequence: TGTGCCAGCAGTACGAACAGGGGGAGGGGCACTGAAGCTTTCTTT. This encodes CASSTNRGRGTEAFF.

The chain combines TRBV5-5 with TRBJ1-2; TRBD1 matches at 7 bases. V lost 0 bases to trimming and J lost 4 bases; unmatched junction nucleotides: 6. CDR3 size: 15 residues. CDR1 is SGHKS and CDR2 is YYEKEE in the germline V gene (reference sequence). This CDR3 is CASSLEGRGTYGYTF. The CDR3 bases are TGTGCCAGCAGCTTGGAAGGCAGGGGGACCTATGGCTACACCTTC.

A single count supports this clone. The chain combines TRBV14 with TRBJ2-2; no firm D call. Trimming shortened V by 0 bases and J by 3 bases, and 5 bases separated the two germline ends. Germline V lookup: CDR1 SGHDN, CDR2 FVKESK. The CDR3 length is 14 residues. The CDR3 spells CASSQDPDTGELFF. The DNA of the CDR3 is TGTGCCAGCAGCCAAGACCCAGACACCGGGGAGCTGTTTTTT.

V gene TRBV11-2 combines with J gene TRBJ2-3; D is undetermined. The V and J ends lost 7 bases and 4 bases respectively, with 9 bases between them. The germline V gene has CDR1 SGHAT and CDR2 FQNNGV. The CDR3 sequence is 12 residues long. CDR3: CASTVSPDTQYF. CDR3 coding DNA: TGTGCCAGCACCGTCAGTCCAGATACGCAGTATTTT.

There are a few counts of this clone. The V gene is TRBV30, the J gene TRBJ1-5, with no clear D. Trimming stripped 0 bases from V and 7 bases from J, with 13 bases between. In germline, CDR1 is GTSNPN, CDR2 SVGIG (reference sequence). The CDR3 length is 14 residues. The CDR3 region is CAWSVRWGGQPQHF. For the CDR3, the DNA is TGTGCCTGGAGTGTACGCTGGGGAGGACAGCCCCAGCATTTT. Full variable domain (outside the CDR3, taken from reference TRBV30 and TRBJ1-5): SQTIHQWPATLVQPVGSPLSLECTVEGTSNPNLYWYRQAAGRGLQLLFYSVGIGQISSEVPQNLSASRPQDRQFILSSKKLLLSDSGFYLCAWSVRWGGQPQHFGDGTRLSIL.

V usage is TRBV4-1 and J usage is TRBJ1-5; D might be TRBD1 (6 bases). V dropped 3 bases and J dropped 4 bases, with 13 bases sitting between them. CDR1 is MGHRA, CDR2 YSYEKL, per germline. The CDR3 totals 15 residues. DNA for the CDR3: TGCGCCAGCAGCCATGGGAGGGGGGCTAATCAGCCCCAGCATTTT. It is translated as CASSHGRGANQPQHF.

The V call is TRBV18, the J call TRBJ2-5; D unresolved. From germline, CDR1 is KGHSH and CDR2 LQKENI. The CDR3 extends over 16 amino acids. V was trimmed by 0 bases and J by 3 bases, leaving 14 bases between them. The DNA for the CDR3 is TGTGCCAGCTCACCACCCCCTGCGGCTCATAAAGAGACCCAGTACTTC. It is translated as CASSPPPAAHKETQYF. Full variable domain (outside the CDR3, taken from reference TRBV18 and TRBJ2-5): NAGVMQNPRHLVRRRGQEARLRCSPMKGHSHVYWYRQLPEEGLKFMVYLQKENIIDESGMPKERFSAEFPKEGPSILRIQQVVRGDSAAYFCASSPPPAAHKETQYFGPGTRLLVL.

V gene TRBV6-5 combines with J gene TRBJ1-4; the match to TRBD1 covers 7 bases. V gave up 7 bases and J gave up 6 bases; unmatched junction bases: 5. CDR3 length equals 13 residues. The V gene's germline CDR1 is MNHEY and CDR2 SVGAGI. The CDR3 spells CASKGTGDEKLFF. As DNA, the CDR3 is TGTGCCAGCAAGGGTACAGGGGATGAAAAACTGTTTTTT.

The chain joins TRBV2 to TRBJ2-7; 10 bases align to TRBD1. V was clipped by 6 bases and J by 4 bases; unmatched bases: 6. The CDR3 length is 14 residues. Germline CDR1 is SNHLY and CDR2 is FYNNEI. The CDR3 DNA reads TGTGCCAGCAGATCGCGGGACAGGGGTTACGAGCAGTACTTC. Protein product: CASRSRDRGYEQYF.

The V gene is TRBV7-2, the J gene TRBJ2-5; D call uncertain. With 2 bases removed from V and 6 bases from J, the gap between germline ends came to 10 bases. Germline-derived CDR1 and CDR2 are SGHTA and FQGNSA. The CDR3 is made up of 13 amino acids. The CDR3 sequence is CASSLPPVQTQYF. The CDR3 DNA sequence: TGTGCCAGCAGCTTACCCCCTGTCCAGACCCAGTACTTC. The full variable domain, its missing parts supplied by reference TRBV7-2 and TRBJ2-5, is GAGVSQSPSNKVTEKGKDVELRCDPISGHTALYWYRQSLGQGLEFLIYFQGNSAPDKSGLPSDRFSAERTGGSVSTLTIQRTQQEDSAVYLCASSLPPVQTQYFGPGTRLLVL.

The chain couples TRBV15 to TRBJ2-7; the D is unclear. Germline assignment: CDR1 LNHNV and CDR2 YYDKDF (reference sequence). This CDR3 is 14 amino acids long. Trimming took 3 bases from V and 1 from J, leaving 10 bases between them. CDR3: CATSRPSGSYEQYF. DNA of the CDR3: TGTGCCACCAGCAGGCCCTCAGGATCCTACGAGCAGTACTTC.

The CDR3 coding sequence is TGTGCCACCAGCAGAGTGGGCAGGGAAGCCGGGGAGCTGTTTTTT. It encodes CATSRVGREAGELFF. The chain joins TRBV15 to TRBJ2-2; the D gene is possibly TRBD1 (5 bases). Germline CDR1 and CDR2: LNHNV and YYDKDF (reference sequence). The CDR3 is 15 residues long. The V end was cut by 1 base, the J end by 6 bases, with 12 bases between.

J is TRBJ2-3 and V is TRBV7-2; D may be TRBD2 (5 bases). The ends were cut back, 10 bases at V and 2 bases at J, with 19 bases in the middle. CDR1 SGHTA and CDR2 FQGNSA come from the germline V gene. The CDR3 has 15 residues. The CDR3 sequence is CATPPGTGSTDTQYF. DNA of the CDR3: TGTGCCACTCCCCCAGGCACGGGGTCCACAGATACGCAGTATTTT.

The genes are TRBV5-1 and TRBJ2-3; 15 bases fit TRBD2. Per germline, CDR1 SGHRS and CDR2 YFSETQ. There are 19 residues in the CDR3. With V trimmed by 3 bases and J by 1 base, 9 bases remained unmatched. CDR3: CASSYGTSGGPEGTDTQYF. CDR3 DNA: TGCGCCAGCAGCTATGGGACTAGCGGGGGGCCGGAGGGCACAGATACGCAGTATTTT.

The rearrangement joins TRBV5-1 to TRBJ1-3; D possibly corresponds to TRBD1 (5 bases). Germline loops: CDR1 SGHRS, CDR2 YFSETQ. V lost 4 bases to trimming and J lost 4 bases, with 15 bases between them. This CDR3 comprises 15 residues. As DNA, the CDR3 is TGCGCCAGCAGCGCAACTCAGGGTTCGGGAAACACCATATATTTT. Protein: CASSATQGSGNTIYF.

The chain combines TRBV6-5 with TRBJ1-1, with 10 bases aligning to TRBD1. The germline V gene has CDR1 MNHEY and CDR2 SVGAGI. V shed 6 bases, J shed 0 bases, and the junction held 4 bases outside the gene matches. This CDR3 comprises 15 residues. The CDR3 sequence is CASRGQGGMNTEAFF. In nucleotides, the CDR3 is TGTGCCAGCAGAGGACAGGGGGGAATGAACACTGAAGCTTTCTTT.

The chain carries TRBV6-5 and TRBJ1-1, with D possibly matching TRBD1 (5 bases). The CDR3 runs to 12 residues. Germline V gives CDR1 MNHEY, CDR2 SVGAGI. V dropped 7 bases and J dropped 6 bases, with 12 bases sitting between them. The CDR3 DNA reads TGTGCCAGCACCACGGGGGTTGCTGAAGCTTTCTTT. This codes for CASTTGVAEAFF.

This rearrangement joins TRBV4-2 to TRBJ1-2, with 9 bases that match TRBD1. The V gene end was trimmed by 3 bases and the J gene end by 1 base; junction bases not matched to a gene: 3. The CDR3 length is 15 residues. Germline-derived CDR1 and CDR2 are LGHNA and YNFKEQ. This chain's CDR3 is CASSHRDRDNYGYTF. The CDR3 nucleotides read TGTGCCAGCAGCCATCGGGACAGGGATAACTATGGCTACACCTTC.